This passage covers 28 T cell receptor beta chains from one sample sequenced in a study of T cells of healthy individuals. TCRdb fed the 5' RACE reads into MiXCR, producing one record per CDR3 protein. The repertoire holds 95,000 to 100,000 distinct CDR3 sequences, with roughly a sixth as singletons. Receptors originate from a human donor in good health.

Only a few counts were recorded for this clonotype. The chain links TRBV28 to TRBJ2-5; 7 nucleotides match TRBD1. Germline V CDR1 and CDR2: MDHEN, SYDVKM. With V trimmed by 4 bases and J by 4 bases, 3 bases remained unmatched. This CDR3 spans 13 amino acids. CDR3 residues: CASSWGQPETQYF. DNA for the CDR3: TGTGCCAGCAGTTGGGGACAGCCAGAGACCCAGTACTTC.

In this sample, this clonotype turned up many times. The chain employs TRBV7-3 and TRBJ2-4; 9 nucleotides line up with TRBD1. The V segment lost 1 base and the J segment 2 bases; nucleotides outside the gene matches: 12. The CDR3 totals 19 residues. CDR1 SGHTA and CDR2 FQGTGA come from the germline V gene. The CDR3 DNA reads as TGTGCCAGCAGCTTAAGCCCCCCTAGGACAGGGGCGCCCAAAAACATTCAGTACTTC. Translation: CASSLSPPRTGAPKNIQYF.

This clonotype came up a few times. The chain links TRBV4-1 to TRBJ2-1; D gene ambiguous. The CDR3 extends over 11 amino acids. Germline CDR1 is MGHRA and CDR2 is YSYEKL. The ends were cut back, 4 bases at V and 5 bases at J, with 3 bases in the middle. CDR3 bases: TGCGCCAGCAGCCTAGACAATGAGCAGTTCTTC. This gives the protein CASSLDNEQFF.

The chain combines TRBV27 with TRBJ2-7, with 7 bases matching TRBD2. V was pared by 5 bases and J by 3 bases, with 7 bases of the junction left unmatched. Germline lookup yields CDR1 MNHEY and CDR2 SMNVEV (reference sequence). CDR3 length equals 14 residues. The CDR3 nucleotides are TGTGCCAGCAGTCTAAGGGAGGGCCTCTACGAGCAGTACTTC. This sequence encodes CASSLREGLYEQYF.

The J gene is TRBJ1-4, the V gene TRBV9; D call uncertain. The CDR3 covers 12 residues. V was clipped by 0 bases and J by 7 bases, with 4 bases between them. Germline CDR1 is SGDLS and CDR2 is YYNGEE. CDR3 region: CASSVDGEKLFF. The CDR3, as DNA: TGTGCCAGCAGCGTAGACGGTGAAAAACTGTTTTTT.

This clonotype showed up many times. This sequence joins TRBV7-6 and TRBJ2-7; TRBD1 might be the D (5 bases). CDR3 size: 14 residues. Germline-derived CDR1 and CDR2 are SGHVS and FNYEAQ. The germline V and J ends were trimmed by 0 bases and 2 bases, with 8 bases remaining between them. The CDR3 loop reads CASSLAHRTYEQYF. The CDR3 nucleotides are TGTGCCAGCAGCTTAGCCCACAGGACCTACGAGCAGTACTTC.

V and J are TRBV9 and TRBJ2-5; D remains unclear. This CDR3 has 14 residues. V dropped 0 bases and J dropped 0 bases, with 6 bases sitting between them. CDR1 SGDLS and CDR2 YYNGEE come from the germline V gene. In nucleotides, the CDR3 is TGTGCCAGCAGCGTAGATGGGTACCAAGAGACCCAGTACTTC. It yields the protein CASSVDGYQETQYF.

This clonotype has only a few counts. The chain combines TRBV6-1 with TRBJ2-3, with 8 bases identical to TRBD2. CDR1 is MNHNS and CDR2 is SASEGT in the germline V gene. The CDR3 is 15 residues long. Germline trimming cut 8 bases from V and 0 bases from J; bases unmatched to any gene: 7. The CDR3 DNA follows: TGTGCCAGCGGGAGCGGGAGTCTGAGCACAGATACGCAGTATTTT. Protein sequence: CASGSGSLSTDTQYF.

This clonotype has only a few counts. The gene calls are TRBV28 and TRBJ2-1; 7 nucleotides line up with TRBD1. In germline, CDR1 is MDHEN, CDR2 SYDVKM. The junction had 4 bases not matched to a gene; V was cut back by 4 bases and J by 4 bases. There are 14 residues in the CDR3. In DNA form, the CDR3 reads TGTGCCAGCAGTTCGGGGACAGATTACAATGAGCAGTTCTTC. Translated: CASSSGTDYNEQFF.

This clonotype occurred a few times. V usage is TRBV12-3 or TRBV12-4 and J usage is TRBJ2-4; D uncertain. The CDR3 spans 15 residues. Trimming took off 3 bases at V and 7 bases at J, with 16 bases between the two ends. Written as DNA, the CDR3 is TGTGCCAGCAGTTTGAGTCCCCCGATCCTGAACATTCAGTACTTC. Translated, it gives CASSLSPPILNIQYF.

V is TRBV11-3 and J is TRBJ2-2; D unclear. The length of the CDR3 is 13 residues. The V end lost 0 bases, the J end lost 6 bases, and 5 bases lay between the germline ends. Germline CDR1 reads SGHNT; CDR2 reads YENEEA. The CDR3 is CASSLESPGELFF. DNA of the CDR3: TGTGCCAGCAGCTTAGAGTCACCCGGGGAGCTGTTTTTT. The whole variable domain, remainder taken from reference TRBV11-3 and TRBJ2-2, is EAGVVQSPRYKIIEKKQPVAFWCNPISGHNTLYWYLQNLGQGPELLIRYENEEAVDDSQLPKDRFSAERLKGVDSTLKIQPAELGDSAVYLCASSLESPGELFFGEGSRLTVL.

The rearrangement links TRBV7-8 to TRBJ1-2, with D tentatively TRBD1 (5 bases). The V and J ends lost 5 bases and 8 bases respectively, with 15 bases between them. This CDR3 spans 13 amino acids. CDR1 SGHVS and CDR2 FQNEAQ come from the germline V gene. CDR3 protein: CASSAPGGYGYTF. CDR3 nucleotides: TGTGCCAGCAGCGCGCCCGGGGGGTACGGCTACACCTTC.

This clonotype appeared many times. The chain couples TRBV7-3 to TRBJ2-1; TRBD2 matches 9 bases. The CDR3 has 15 residues. J gave up 6 bases and V 4 bases, and 7 bases lay outside the gene matches. Per the germline V gene, CDR1 is SGHTA and CDR2 is FQGTGA. CDR3 sequence reads: CASSSRRGGVNEQFF. CDR3 DNA sequence: TGTGCCAGCAGCTCTCGGCGGGGGGGCGTCAATGAGCAGTTCTTC.

The chain's CDR3 is CASTERGSGRADTQYF. DNA for the CDR3: TGCGCCAGCACCGAGAGAGGATCGGGGAGAGCAGATACGCAGTATTTT. The J gene is TRBJ2-3, the V gene TRBV4-1; D perhaps matches TRBD2 (5 bases). Trimming cost V 7 bases and J 4 bases, with 21 bases left between them. The germline V gene encodes CDR1 MGHRA and CDR2 YSYEKL. This CDR3 comprises 16 residues.

The V and J genes are TRBV4-3 and TRBJ2-1; 10 nucleotides match TRBD1. There are 16 residues in the CDR3. The ends lost 2 bases at V and 6 bases at J; junction bases unmatched: 7. Germline-derived CDR1 and CDR2 are LGHNA and YSLEER. The chain's CDR3 is CASSQQPGQGINEQFF. The CDR3 DNA reads as TGCGCCAGCAGCCAACAACCGGGACAGGGGATCAATGAGCAGTTCTTC.

This clonotype was picked up a small number of times. V gene TRBV5-4 combines with J gene TRBJ2-2; D not certain. The CDR3 covers 12 residues. Per the germline V gene, CDR1 is SGHNT and CDR2 is YYREEE (reference sequence). With 5 bases removed from V and 6 bases from J, the gap between germline ends came to 8 bases. The chain's CDR3 is CASRGFAGELFF. The CDR3 region has the DNA TGTGCCAGCAGGGGGTTCGCCGGGGAGCTGTTTTTT.

The sample holds many counts of this clonotype. The chain couples TRBV4-2 to TRBJ1-1; no definite D call. The germline gives CDR1 LGHNA, CDR2 YNFKEQ. The CDR3 has 16 residues. V gave up 4 bases and J gave up 1 base, with 16 bases separating them. CDR3 in amino acids: CASSRKGLVKNTEAFF. The CDR3 nucleotides are TGTGCCAGCAGCCGCAAAGGACTGGTAAAGAACACTGAAGCTTTCTTT.

Regarding this clonotype: Possible read error: a much larger clone is one base away. The V and J genes are TRBV29-1 and TRBJ2-3; D remains ambiguous. CDR1 and CDR2 from the germline V gene are SQVTM and ANQGSEA. V shed 6 bases and J shed 4 bases, with 17 bases lying between them. The CDR3 is 14 amino acids. The CDR3 nucleotides read TGCAGCGTCGCCCCTGTTAGGTGGGCAGATACGCAGTATTTT. This codes for CSVAPVRWADTQYF.

The sample holds many counts of this clonotype. This rearrangement joins TRBV7-2 to TRBJ1-6; no clear D. CDR3 length equals 15 residues. Germline CDR1 and CDR2: SGHTA and FQGNSA. The V and J ends lost 1 base and 7 bases respectively, with 11 bases between them. The CDR3 sequence: CASSLGGRENSPLHF. The CDR3 nucleotides read TGTGCCAGCAGCTTAGGCGGGCGGGAGAATTCACCCCTCCACTTT. The full variable domain, its missing parts supplied by reference TRBV7-2 and TRBJ1-6, is GAGVSQSPSNKVTEKGKDVELRCDPISGHTALYWYRQSLGQGLEFLIYFQGNSAPDKSGLPSDRFSAERTGGSVSTLTIQRTQQEDSAVYLCASSLGGRENSPLHFGNGTRLTVT.

This clonotype was picked up a small number of times. The gene calls are TRBV19 and TRBJ1-6; possible D gene TRBD1, 5 bases. CDR3 length: 14 residues. V lost 2 bases and J 11 bases, leaving 13 bases between the germline ends. Germline V lookup: CDR1 LNHDA, CDR2 SQIVND (reference sequence). The CDR3 spells CASSIQGGGTPLHF. The CDR3 nucleotides read TGTGCCAGTAGTATACAGGGCGGCGGGACACCCCTCCACTTT.

For this clonotype: A read error may explain this, as a much larger clone is one base away. J is TRBJ2-1 and V is TRBV28; tentatively, D is TRBD2 (5 bases). The CDR3 totals 17 residues. Germline values: CDR1 MDHEN, CDR2 SYDVKM. V was trimmed by 5 bases and J by 8 bases, leaving 25 bases between them. CDR3 region: CASSPHRSSWSDHEQFF. DNA for the CDR3: TGTGCCAGCAGTCCCCACCGATCTAGCTGGAGTGACCATGAGCAGTTCTTC.

This rearrangement joins TRBV2 to TRBJ2-2; no clear D gene. The CDR3 runs 13 residues. Germline V gene data show CDR1 as SNHLY and CDR2 as FYNNEI. V lost 8 bases and J lost 0, with 7 bases in between. CDR3 nucleotide sequence: TGTGCCAGCTCGCTAGCGAACACCGGGGAGCTGTTTTTT. Its protein is CASSLANTGELFF.

This chain links TRBV14 with TRBJ1-1; no clear D. CDR3 length: 13 residues. The ends were cut back, 0 bases at V and 6 bases at J, with 8 bases in the middle. The germline V gene has CDR1 SGHDN and CDR2 FVKESK. This CDR3 is CASSQDFVAEAFF. CDR3 DNA: TGTGCCAGCAGCCAAGATTTCGTCGCTGAAGCTTTCTTT. Looking up the rest from reference TRBV14 and TRBJ1-1 gives the full variable domain: EAGVTQFPSHSVIEKGQTVTLRCDPISGHDNLYWYRRVMGKEIKFLLHFVKESKQDESGMPNNRFLAERTGGTYSTLKVQPAELEDSGVYFCASSQDFVAEAFFGQGTRLTVV.

The rearrangement joins TRBV29-1 to TRBJ2-7; no clear D. Germline CDR1 reads SQVTM; CDR2 reads ANQGSEA. The ends were cut back, 4 bases at V and 6 bases at J, with 4 bases in the middle. The CDR3 runs to 9 residues. The CDR3 DNA follows: TGCAGCGTTGGAGGCGAGCAGTACTTC. This codes for CSVGGEQYF.

The genes are TRBV19 and TRBJ1-1; 8 bases are shared with TRBD1. Germline V gene sequence: CDR1 LNHDA, CDR2 SQIVND (reference sequence). V shed 4 bases and J 2 bases; nucleotides not matched to a gene: 6. The CDR3 contains 15 residues. CDR3 DNA sequence: TGTGCCAGTAGTACCCAGACAGGGGAAAACACTGAAGCTTTCTTT. Amino acids: CASSTQTGENTEAFF.

This clonotype was seen repeatedly, ten times or more. The chain couples TRBV5-1 to TRBJ1-5; no clear D gene. Germline lookup yields CDR1 SGHRS and CDR2 YFSETQ. V lost 0 bases and J lost 6, with 13 bases in between. The CDR3 covers 15 residues. The CDR3 DNA follows: TGCGCCAGCAGCTTGGCCCCTGGGGTAGGTCAGCCCCAGCATTTT. Its translation: CASSLAPGVGQPQHF.

This clonotype has only a few counts. This sequence joins TRBV20-1 and TRBJ1-1; no clear D gene. Germline V gene lookup returns CDR1 DFQATT and CDR2 SNEGSKA (reference sequence). The CDR3 loop spans 14 amino acids. Trimming took off 0 bases at V and 4 bases at J, with 12 bases between the two ends. CDR3 loop: CSARDPLTSTEAFF. The CDR3, as DNA: TGCAGTGCTAGAGATCCCCTTACCTCCACTGAAGCTTTCTTT.

This clonotype was seen only a few times. The chain links TRBV29-1 to TRBJ2-7; 8 bases agree with TRBD2. The CDR3 has 12 amino acids. Germline V CDR1 and CDR2: SQVTM, ANQGSEA. Losses at the gene ends were 4 bases for V and 4 bases for J; bases not matched to a gene: 3. The CDR3 sequence is CSVGSGSYEQYF. CDR3 nucleotides: TGCAGCGTTGGCAGCGGGAGTTACGAGCAGTACTTC.